Reported below is one T cell receptor beta chain. Its antigen is still unknown. Using immunoSEQ multiplex PCR, the repertoire was profiled, and TCRdb retains in-frame clones only, with some absent. The sample lists 65,000 to 90,000 clones; roughly nine tenths were seen once. With autoimmune disease history or systemic immunosuppression, patients were excluded. This record belongs to a study of OX40 agonist ivuxolimab in advanced cancers. Study-level background: While on treatment, patients had intravenous ivuxolimab at 0.01 to 10 mg/kg every 2 weeks. Study-wide points: At 0.1 to 3.0 mg/kg, CD4+ and CD8+ blood T cells expanded clonally by week 6.

This CDR3 comprises 16 residues. Germline CDR1 is SGHNT and CDR2 is YENEEA. Trimming took off 0 bases at V and 2 bases at J, with 12 bases between the two ends. The sequences come from CD4+ or CD8+ T cells sorted from blood, collected in a trial of the OX40 agonist ivuxolimab. This clonotype was sampled from an adult with an advanced solid tumor such as melanoma, head and neck, liver or kidney cancer. V is TRBV11-3 and J is TRBJ2-3, with D possibly matching TRBD2 (6 bases). The CDR3 region is CASSLDVGGNTDTQYF. The CDR3 nucleotides are TGTGCCAGCAGCTTAGATGTCGGCGGGAACACAGATACGCAGTATTTT.